This TCR beta chain was sequenced in a study of cytomegalovirus exposure and HLA in healthy donors. Looked up from germline, CDR1 is SGDLS and CDR2 is YYNGEE. This CDR3 comprises 12 residues. V shed 3 bases and J shed 6 bases, with 8 bases lying between them. General study findings and limits: Per published accounts, TCR beta sequences correctly predicted the HLA-A and HLA-B alleles of most subjects.

This clone was seen a handful of times. The antigen is unknown. A multiplex PCR was run with 60 Vbeta primers and 13 Jbeta primers. Assay: immunoSEQ multiplex PCR; the TCRdb copy retains only in-frame clones and omits some. Of roughly 140,000 clones listed, nearly 80% are singletons. The receptor comes from a male donor in good health and CMV-seronegative. The rearrangement links TRBV9 to TRBJ2-3, with D possibly matching TRBD1 (6 bases). The sequenced sample was PBMCs. CDR3 region: CASSDTGDTQYF. In nucleotides, the CDR3 is TGTGCCAGCAGCGACACAGGGGATACGCAGTATTTT. Full variable domain (rest looked up from reference TRBV9 and TRBJ2-3): DSGVTQTPKHLITATGQRVTLRCSPRSGDLSVYWYQQSLDQGLQFLIQYYNGEERAKGNILERFSAQQFPDLHSELNLSSLELGDSALYFCASSDTGDTQYFGPGTRLTVL.